This TCR beta chain was captured in a study of early T cells in non-severe SARS-CoV-2 infection (dated by TCRdb to the early 2020s). General notes on the study: Bulk RNA from unsorted whole blood was used for TCR sequencing, so alpha and beta chains could not be paired. The paper's findings and limits, for the study overall: VDJdb matching was skewed toward anti-spike CD8 responses and likely underestimated virus-specific expansions by missing private and CD4 specificities.

The library was made by 5' RACE. Instrument used: NextSeq 500. Unique molecular identifiers were attached to individual cDNA molecules in the TCR library protocol so that sequencing error and PCR bias could be corrected. Sequencing covered both TCR alpha and beta chains, and within each sample the abundances of alpha and beta sequences were tightly co-correlated. The authors' analysis ran thus. Decombinator V4 was used to annotate the V gene, J gene and CDR3 of the TCR sequences. Expanded TCRs were defined as changing significantly between any two time points under a Poisson model with p below 0.0001. TCR abundances were normalised to the total number of TCRs sequenced per sample and were expressed as counts per million. TRAV1-2 paired with TRAJ12, TRAJ20 or TRAJ33 defined MAIT TCRs, while TRAV10 paired with TRAJ18 defined iNKT TCRs. VDJdb, accessed 1 November 2021, was searched for CMV, EBV and SARS-CoV-2 annotated TCRs, excluding TCRs annotated for multiple antigens. Through fastp at Q25 and MiXCR, TCRdb rebuilt clones from the public reads, retaining in-frame beta chains. Each CDR3 protein appears once, grouped with its most common genes and DNA. For this entry, the V and J calls and clone size follow TCRdb and not the study's own pipeline. This sample has tens of thousands of distinct CDR3 sequences in its table, and about 9.1% of those were observed once. The ten top clones hold approximately 9% of the sample.

Via the germline V gene, CDR1 is MNHEY and CDR2 SVGAGI. CDR3 length: 14 amino acids, cysteine to phenylalanine. The DNA shown is the 42-base CDR3, in frame from base 1. Unmatched junction bases come to 6, with V trimmed by 6 bases and J by 1 base. About this clonotype itself: Its antigen specificity is not known. One base away there is no much larger clone; base qualities are not given.

A case-control design nested within a healthcare worker cohort in London, UK, was used, with weekly nasopharyngeal swab PCR tests and blood sampling performed. Healthcare workers were enrolled in the week of the UK lockdown, from 23 to 31 March 2020, and were followed every week for up to roughly 15 weeks. The source material was whole blood. In this chain, TRBV6-5 is recombined with TRBJ2-7; 7 central bases correspond to TRBD2. This clonotype was obtained from an adult who was a healthcare worker with PCR-confirmed SARS-CoV-2 infection or an uninfected control (not recorded which). This receptor carries the CDR3 CASRRERGSYEQYF. The base sequence is TGTGCCAGCAGGCGGGAGCGCGGATCCTACGAGCAGTACTTC.